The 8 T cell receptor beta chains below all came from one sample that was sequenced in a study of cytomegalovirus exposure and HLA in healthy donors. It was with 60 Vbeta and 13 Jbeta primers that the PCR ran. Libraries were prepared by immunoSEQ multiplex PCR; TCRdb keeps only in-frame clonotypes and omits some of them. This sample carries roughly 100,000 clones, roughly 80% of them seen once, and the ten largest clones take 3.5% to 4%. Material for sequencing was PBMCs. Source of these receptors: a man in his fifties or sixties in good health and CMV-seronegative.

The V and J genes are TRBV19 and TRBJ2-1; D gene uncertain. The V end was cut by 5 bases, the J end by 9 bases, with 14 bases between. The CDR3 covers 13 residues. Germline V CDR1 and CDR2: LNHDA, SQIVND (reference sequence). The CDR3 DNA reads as TGTGCCAGTAGTCCACACCTAGAGCGTGAGCAGTTCTTC. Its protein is CASSPHLEREQFF.

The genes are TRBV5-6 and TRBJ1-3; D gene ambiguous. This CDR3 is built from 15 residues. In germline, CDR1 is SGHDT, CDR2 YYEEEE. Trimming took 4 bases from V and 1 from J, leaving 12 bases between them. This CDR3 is CASSPTPGSGNTIYF. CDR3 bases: TGTGCCAGCAGCCCCACCCCGGGATCTGGAAACACCATATATTTT.

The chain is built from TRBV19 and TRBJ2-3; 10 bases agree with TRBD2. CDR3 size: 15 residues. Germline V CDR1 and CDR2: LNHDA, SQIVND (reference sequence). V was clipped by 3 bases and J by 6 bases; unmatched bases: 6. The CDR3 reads CASSIFTSGADTQYF. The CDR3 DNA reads TGTGCCAGTAGTATTTTTACTAGCGGGGCCGATACGCAGTATTTT.

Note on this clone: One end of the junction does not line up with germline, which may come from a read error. The CDR3 loop reads CASSLEGGLQGNPGCTF. For the CDR3, the DNA is TGTGCCAGCAGCTTGGAAGGCGGGCTCCAGGGGAACCCTGGCTGCACCTTC. The J gene is TRBJ1-2, the V gene TRBV5-4, with D possibly being TRBD1 (6 bases). Germline V gene sequence: CDR1 SGHNT, CDR2 YYREEE (reference sequence). There are 17 residues in the CDR3. The complete variable domain, with remaining parts taken from reference TRBV5-4 and TRBJ1-2, reads ETGVTQSPTHLIKTRGQQVTLRCSSQSGHNTVSWYQQALGQGPQFIFQYYREEENGRGNFPPRFSGLQFPNYSSELNVNALELDDSALYLCASSLEGGLQGNPGCTFGSGTRLTVV.

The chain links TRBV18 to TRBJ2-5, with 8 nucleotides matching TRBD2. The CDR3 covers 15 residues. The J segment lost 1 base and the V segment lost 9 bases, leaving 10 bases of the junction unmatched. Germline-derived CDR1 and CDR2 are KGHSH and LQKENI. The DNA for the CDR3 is TGTGCCAGTTCCAGGGGTCGGGGGGGCCAAGAGACCCAGTACTTC. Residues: CASSRGRGGQETQYF.

CDR3 nucleotide sequence: TGTGCCAGCAGACCAGGGAGCAATCAGCCCCAGCATTTT. As protein: CASRPGSNQPQHF. This chain connects TRBV2 to TRBJ1-5; TRBD1 might be the D (5 bases). CDR3 length: 13 residues. Deletions cut 6 bases from V and 1 base from J, with 7 bases between. Germline CDR1 and CDR2: SNHLY and FYNNEI. Based on the CDR3 plus reference TRBV2 and TRBJ1-5, the full variable domain is EPEVTQTPSHQVTQMGQEVILRCVPISNHLYFYWYRQILGQKVEFLVSFYNNEISEKSEIFDDQFSVERPDGSNFTLKIRSTKLEDSAMYFCASRPGSNQPQHFGDGTRLSIL.

The CDR3 DNA sequence: TGTGCCAGCAGTTCTCAAAGACAGACCGTTAATGAAAAACTGTTTTTT. It codes for CASSSQRQTVNEKLFF. The J gene is TRBJ1-4, the V gene TRBV6-5, with D possibly being TRBD1 (5 bases). V was pared by 4 bases and J by 4 bases, with 16 bases between. CDR1 and CDR2 from the germline V gene are MNHEY and SVGAGI. The CDR3 loop spans 16 amino acids.

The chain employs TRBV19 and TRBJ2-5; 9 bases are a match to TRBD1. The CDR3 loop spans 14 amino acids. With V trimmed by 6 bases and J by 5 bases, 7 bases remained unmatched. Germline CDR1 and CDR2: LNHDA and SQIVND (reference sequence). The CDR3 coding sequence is TGTGCCAGTAGCCGAACAGGGGGCGACGAGACCCAGTACTTC. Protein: CASSRTGGDETQYF.